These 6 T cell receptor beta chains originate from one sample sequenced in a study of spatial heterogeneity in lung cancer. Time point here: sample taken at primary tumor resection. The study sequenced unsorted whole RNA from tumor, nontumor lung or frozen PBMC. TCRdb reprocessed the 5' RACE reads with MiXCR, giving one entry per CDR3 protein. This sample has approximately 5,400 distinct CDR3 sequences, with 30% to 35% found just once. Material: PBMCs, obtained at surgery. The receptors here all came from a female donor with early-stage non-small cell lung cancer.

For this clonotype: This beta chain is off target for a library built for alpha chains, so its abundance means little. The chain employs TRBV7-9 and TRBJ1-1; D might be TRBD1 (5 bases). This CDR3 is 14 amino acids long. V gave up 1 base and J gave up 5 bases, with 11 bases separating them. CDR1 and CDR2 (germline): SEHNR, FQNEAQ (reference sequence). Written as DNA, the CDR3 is TGTGCCAGCAGCTTAGAGCAGGGTTGGACTGAAGCTTTCTTT. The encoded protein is CASSLEQGWTEAFF.

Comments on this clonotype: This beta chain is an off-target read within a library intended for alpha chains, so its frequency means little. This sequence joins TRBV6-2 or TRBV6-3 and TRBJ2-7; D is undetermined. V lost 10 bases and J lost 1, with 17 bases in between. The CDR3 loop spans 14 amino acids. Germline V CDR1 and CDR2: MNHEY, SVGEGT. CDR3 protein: CATARTSRSYEQYF. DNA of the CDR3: TGTGCCACCGCAAGGACCTCGAGGTCCTACGAGCAGTACTTC.

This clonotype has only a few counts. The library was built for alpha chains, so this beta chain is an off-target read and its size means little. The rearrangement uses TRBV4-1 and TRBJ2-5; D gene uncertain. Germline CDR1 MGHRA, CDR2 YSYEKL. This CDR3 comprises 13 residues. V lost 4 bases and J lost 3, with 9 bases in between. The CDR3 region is CASSLGPEETQYF. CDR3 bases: TGCGCCAGCAGCCTGGGTCCCGAAGAGACCCAGTACTTC.

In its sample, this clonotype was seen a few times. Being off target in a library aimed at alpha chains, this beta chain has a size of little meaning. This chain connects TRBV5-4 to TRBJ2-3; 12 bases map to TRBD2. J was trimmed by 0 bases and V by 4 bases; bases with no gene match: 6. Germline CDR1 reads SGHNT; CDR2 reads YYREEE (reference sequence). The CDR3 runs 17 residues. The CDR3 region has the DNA TGTGCCAGCAGCACCGGGACTAGCGGGCCAAGCACAGATACGCAGTATTTT. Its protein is CASSTGTSGPSTDTQYF.

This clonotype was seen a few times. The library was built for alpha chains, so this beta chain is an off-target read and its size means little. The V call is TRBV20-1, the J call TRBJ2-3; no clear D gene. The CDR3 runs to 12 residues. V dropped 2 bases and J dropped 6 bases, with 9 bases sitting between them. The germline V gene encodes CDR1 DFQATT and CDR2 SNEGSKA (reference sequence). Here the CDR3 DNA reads TGCAGTGCTAGAAGTCTGGGGGATACGCAGTATTTT. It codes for CSARSLGDTQYF.

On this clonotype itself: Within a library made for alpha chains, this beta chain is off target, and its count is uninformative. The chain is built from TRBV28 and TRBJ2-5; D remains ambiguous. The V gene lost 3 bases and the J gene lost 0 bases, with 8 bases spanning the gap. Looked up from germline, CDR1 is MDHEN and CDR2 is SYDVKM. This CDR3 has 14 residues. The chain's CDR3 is CASSFGRNQETQYF. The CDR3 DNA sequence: TGTGCCAGCAGTTTCGGCAGGAACCAAGAGACCCAGTACTTC. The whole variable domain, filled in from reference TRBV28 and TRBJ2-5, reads DVKVTQSSRYLVKRTGEKVFLECVQDMDHENMFWYRQDPGLGLRLIYFSYDVKMKEKGDIPEGYSVSREKKERFSLILESASTNQTSMYLCASSFGRNQETQYFGPGTRLLVL.